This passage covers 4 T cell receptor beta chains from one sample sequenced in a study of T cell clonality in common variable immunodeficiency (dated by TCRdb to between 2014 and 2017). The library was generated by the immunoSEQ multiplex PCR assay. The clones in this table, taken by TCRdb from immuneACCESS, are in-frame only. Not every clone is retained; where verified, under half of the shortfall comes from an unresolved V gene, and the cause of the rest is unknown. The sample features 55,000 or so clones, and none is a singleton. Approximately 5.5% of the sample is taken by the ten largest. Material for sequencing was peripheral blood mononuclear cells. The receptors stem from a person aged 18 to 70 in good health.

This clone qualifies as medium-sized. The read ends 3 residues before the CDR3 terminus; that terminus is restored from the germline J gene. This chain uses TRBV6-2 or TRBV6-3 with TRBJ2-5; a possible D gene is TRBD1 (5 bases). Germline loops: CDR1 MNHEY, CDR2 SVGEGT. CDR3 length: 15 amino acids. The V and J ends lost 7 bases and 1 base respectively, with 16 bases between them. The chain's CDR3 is CASTADLGLQETQYF. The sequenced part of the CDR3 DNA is TGTGCCAGCACCGCCGATCTGGGGCTCCAAGAGACC.

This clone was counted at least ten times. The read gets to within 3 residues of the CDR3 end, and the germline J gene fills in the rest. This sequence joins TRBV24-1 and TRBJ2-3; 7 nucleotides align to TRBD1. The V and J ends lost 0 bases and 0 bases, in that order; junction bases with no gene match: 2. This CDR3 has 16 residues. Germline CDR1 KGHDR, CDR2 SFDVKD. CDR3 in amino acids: CATSDLPGQSTDTQYF. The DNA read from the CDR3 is TGTGCCACCAGTGATTTGCCGGGACAGAGCACAGATACG.

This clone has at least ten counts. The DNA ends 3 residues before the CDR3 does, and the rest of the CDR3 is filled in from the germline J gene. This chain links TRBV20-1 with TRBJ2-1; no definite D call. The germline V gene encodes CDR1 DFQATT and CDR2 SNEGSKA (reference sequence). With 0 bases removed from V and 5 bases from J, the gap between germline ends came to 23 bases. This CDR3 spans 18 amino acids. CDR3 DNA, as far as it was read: TGCAGTGCTAGAGATCGGGTATTTACGTGGAAGTTACACAATGAG. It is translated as CSARDRVFTWKLHNE. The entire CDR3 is CSARDRVFTWKLHNEQFF.

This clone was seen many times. The chain's CDR3 is CASSRSGRNMGNTEAFF. Incomplete CDR3 DNA: TGTGCCAGCTCCCGGAGCGGACGGAATATGGGGAACACTGAA. The rearrangement joins TRBV18 to TRBJ1-1; D is unclear. The read ends 3 residues early relative to the CDR3; the germline J gene fills the gap. Germline lookup yields CDR1 KGHSH and CDR2 LQKENI. This CDR3 is 17 amino acids long. V was trimmed by 6 bases and J by 1 base, leaving 21 bases between them.